The 16 T cell receptor beta chains presented below share a single source sample, sequenced in a study of long-term antiretroviral therapy in people with HIV. With survey level as its setting, the immunoSEQ assay was v3.0. Some clones are missing from TCRdb's copy, which holds only in-frame ones; the method was immunoSEQ multiplex PCR. The table records over 10,000 clones, 88% of them present only once. The starting material was unsorted PBMCs, obtained 2.1 years after starting antiretroviral therapy. The receptors were sampled from a woman aged 40 to 55 with HIV.

This chain uses TRBV2 with TRBJ2-7; possible D gene TRBD1, 7 bases. V was shortened by 6 bases and J by 1 base, with 16 bases between the two germline ends. The CDR3 spans 15 residues. Germline V gene data show CDR1 as SNHLY and CDR2 as FYNNEI. CDR3 amino acids: CASREGTVTSYEQYF. Written as DNA, the CDR3 is TGTGCCAGCAGGGAGGGGACAGTGACTTCCTACGAGCAGTACTTC.

The gene calls are TRBV29-1 and TRBJ1-2; the D gene is possibly TRBD1 (6 bases). The CDR3 has 13 amino acids. V lost 4 bases and J 5 bases, leaving 14 bases between the germline ends. Germline lookup yields CDR1 SQVTM and CDR2 ANQGSEA. The CDR3 region is CSVVHGGGYGYTF. In nucleotides, the CDR3 is TGCAGCGTTGTTCACGGGGGCGGGTATGGCTACACCTTC.

J is TRBJ1-1 and V is TRBV5-5, with a tentative D call TRBD1 (6 bases). V lost 4 bases and J 3 bases, leaving 19 bases between the germline ends. Germline V gives CDR1 SGHKS, CDR2 YYEKEE (reference sequence). There are 16 residues in the CDR3. The CDR3 reads CASSPWGADRDTEAFF. Written as DNA, the CDR3 is TGTGCCAGCAGCCCTTGGGGGGCGGATCGAGACACTGAAGCTTTCTTT.

The chain uses TRBV5-5 and TRBJ1-1; D remains unclear. Trimming pared 4 bases from V and 1 base from J, leaving 11 bases between. Germline V gene lookup returns CDR1 SGHKS and CDR2 YYEKEE (reference sequence). The CDR3 covers 14 residues. For the CDR3, the DNA is TGTGCCAGCAGCCAGTGGGCAGAGAACACTGAAGCTTTCTTT. It encodes CASSQWAENTEAFF.

The rearrangement uses TRBV29-1 and TRBJ1-5; TRBD1 agrees at 9 bases. The trim removed 4 bases at V and 4 bases at J, leaving 2 bases unmatched. The CDR3 sequence is 13 residues long. Germline values: CDR1 SQVTM, CDR2 ANQGSEA. DNA of the CDR3: TGCAGCGTTGGGGGACAGGGTAATCAGCCCCAGCATTTT. Its translation is CSVGGQGNQPQHF.

The genes are TRBV5-6 and TRBJ1-2; 8 bases are a match to TRBD1. The germline V gene has CDR1 SGHDT and CDR2 YYEEEE. CDR3 size: 16 residues. Trimming took 0 bases from V and 0 from J; bases not matched to a gene: 4. The CDR3 loop reads CASSLGQGLANYGYTF. The CDR3 DNA is TGTGCCAGCAGCTTGGGACAGGGGCTAGCTAACTATGGCTACACCTTC.

This clone was picked up a small number of times. The rearrangement uses TRBV2 and TRBJ1-2; TRBD1 aligns across 9 bases. Trimming cost V 1 base and J 8 bases; bases outside gene matches: 2. CDR1 is SNHLY, CDR2 FYNNEI, per germline. The CDR3 covers 13 residues. The CDR3 DNA sequence: TGTGCCAGCAGTGAAGGGGGACAGGGAGGCTACACCTTC. Residues: CASSEGGQGGYTF.

This clone was seen a single time. The chain couples TRBV15 to TRBJ1-2, with unresolved D. The CDR3 is 12 amino acids. Trimming pared 5 bases from V and 5 bases from J, leaving 9 bases between. Germline values: CDR1 LNHNV, CDR2 YYDKDF (reference sequence). The CDR3 nucleotides read TGTGCCACCAGCCCCGAGGGATATGGCTACACCTTC. Translated, it gives CATSPEGYGYTF.

The V and J genes are TRBV5-1 and TRBJ2-1; D unclear. Germline V gene lookup returns CDR1 SGHRS and CDR2 YFSETQ. This CDR3 spans 14 amino acids. Trimming stripped 0 bases from V and 7 bases from J, with 11 bases between. Written as DNA, the CDR3 is TGCGCCAGCAGCTTGGGGGCCTTAACGAATGAGCAGTTCTTC. Translated, it gives CASSLGALTNEQFF.

The chain recombines TRBV30 with TRBJ1-2; a possible D gene is TRBD1 (6 bases). The length of the CDR3 is 12 residues. Looked up from germline, CDR1 is GTSNPN and CDR2 is SVGIG (reference sequence). With 4 bases removed from V and 6 bases from J, the gap between germline ends came to 12 bases. The CDR3 DNA reads TGTGCCTGGACAAGCACAGGGCATGGCTACACCTTC. Its translation is CAWTSTGHGYTF.

This clone is a singleton in its sample. The chain employs TRBV12-5 and TRBJ2-3; D is ambiguous. Germline V gene lookup returns CDR1 LGHNT and CDR2 FRNRAP. CDR3 length: 16 residues. With 5 bases removed from V and 1 base from J, the gap between germline ends came to 16 bases. As DNA, the CDR3 is TGTGCTAGTGGTCTGTTCGGGTCCCCTGGCACAGATACGCAGTATTTT. As protein: CASGLFGSPGTDTQYF.

The chain recombines TRBV6-5 with TRBJ1-4; D unclear. CDR1 is MNHEY and CDR2 is SVGAGI in the germline V gene. The germline V and J ends were trimmed by 6 bases and 0 bases, with 11 bases remaining between them. The CDR3 loop spans 15 amino acids. Written as DNA, the CDR3 is TGTGCCAGCAGCGTACAAGTTGCAACTAATGAAAAACTGTTTTTT. Protein sequence: CASSVQVATNEKLFF.

The gene calls are TRBV7-2 and TRBJ2-3; 11 bases are a match to TRBD2. Germline CDR1 and CDR2: SGHTA and FQGNSA. V was clipped by 3 bases and J by 0 bases; unmatched bases: 2. This CDR3 contains 16 residues. The CDR3 DNA reads as TGTGCCAGCAGCTTGCTAGCGGGGGGAAGCACAGATACGCAGTATTTT. Protein: CASSLLAGGSTDTQYF.

This clone appeared a single time. This sequence joins TRBV7-9 and TRBJ1-2; D perhaps matches TRBD1 (6 bases). Trimming left V 1 base short and J 4 bases short, with 19 bases between. Looked up from germline, CDR1 is SEHNR and CDR2 is FQNEAQ (reference sequence). The CDR3 consists of 17 residues. The CDR3 DNA is TGTGCCAGCAGCTTAGTAGGTGACGGGGGCCTATCCTATGGCTACACCTTC. This translates into CASSLVGDGGLSYGYTF.

This clone has only one observation. The chain joins TRBV7-9 to TRBJ2-2, with TRBD1 identical over 8 bases. The germline V gene encodes CDR1 SEHNR and CDR2 FQNEAQ (reference sequence). V gave up 7 bases and J gave up 0 bases; unmatched junction bases: 4. The length of the CDR3 is 15 residues. Here the CDR3 DNA reads TGTGCCAGCACCCAGGGGGCTGCGAACACCGGGGAGCTGTTTTTT. Translating it yields CASTQGAANTGELFF.

This sequence joins TRBV7-2 and TRBJ1-1; the D gene is possibly TRBD1 (6 bases). The CDR3 is made up of 14 amino acids. V was shortened by 6 bases and J by 0 bases, with 11 bases between the two germline ends. CDR1 is SGHTA, CDR2 FQGNSA, per germline. CDR3 sequence (DNA): TGTGCCAGCAGTTCAGGGGCAGTGAACACTGAAGCTTTCTTT. Protein: CASSSGAVNTEAFF.